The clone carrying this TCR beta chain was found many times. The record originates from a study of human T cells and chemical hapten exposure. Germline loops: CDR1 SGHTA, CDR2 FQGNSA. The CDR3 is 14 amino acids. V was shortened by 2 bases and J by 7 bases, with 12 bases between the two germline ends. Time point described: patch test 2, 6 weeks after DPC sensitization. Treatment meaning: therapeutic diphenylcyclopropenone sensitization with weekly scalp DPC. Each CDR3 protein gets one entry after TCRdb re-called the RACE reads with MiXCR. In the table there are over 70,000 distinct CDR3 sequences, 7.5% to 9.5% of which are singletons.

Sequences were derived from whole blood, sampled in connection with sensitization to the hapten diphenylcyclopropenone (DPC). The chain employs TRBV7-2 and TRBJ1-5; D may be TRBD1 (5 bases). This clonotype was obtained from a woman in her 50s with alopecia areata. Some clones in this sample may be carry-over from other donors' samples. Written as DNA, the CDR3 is TGTGCCAGCAGCTTACAGGGAGGGCAGCAGCCCCAGCATTTT. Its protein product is CASSLQGGQQPQHF.